This T cell receptor beta chain originates from a study of metastatic and nonmetastatic thyroid tumors. Points from the study as a whole: Reports indicated that malignant thyroid tumors showed significantly higher TCR beta diversity than benign nodules did, in blood and tumor.

Germline V gene sequence: CDR1 SGDLS, CDR2 YYNGEE. V lost 3 bases to trimming and J lost 8 bases; unmatched junction nucleotides: 10. CDR3 length equals 14 residues. Among the patients, none had received any treatment before thyroid surgery. In the original analysis: Building a distant-metastasis classifier for papillary thyroid cancer drew on CDR3 differences across clinicopathological groups. From the PCR reads, TCRdb re-called clones with MiXCR. V and J calls and clone size were set by TCRdb, not the authors. Among approximately 30,000 clones listed, 30% were seen once. In the case of this clone: What it recognizes is unknown. Here the CDR3 omits its conserved ending phenylalanine or tryptophan, so a read error is the likely source.

This chain connects TRBV9 to TRBJ1-2; 7 bases line up with TRBD1. The sample comprised blood. The TCR was taken from a female donor with papillary thyroid cancer or a benign thyroid nodule (not recorded which). Some clones in this sample may be carry-over from other donors' samples. CDR3 nucleotides: TGTGCCAGCAGCGACGGGACAGTATCCCGCGGCTACACCTCC. Translation gives CASSDGTVSRGYTS.